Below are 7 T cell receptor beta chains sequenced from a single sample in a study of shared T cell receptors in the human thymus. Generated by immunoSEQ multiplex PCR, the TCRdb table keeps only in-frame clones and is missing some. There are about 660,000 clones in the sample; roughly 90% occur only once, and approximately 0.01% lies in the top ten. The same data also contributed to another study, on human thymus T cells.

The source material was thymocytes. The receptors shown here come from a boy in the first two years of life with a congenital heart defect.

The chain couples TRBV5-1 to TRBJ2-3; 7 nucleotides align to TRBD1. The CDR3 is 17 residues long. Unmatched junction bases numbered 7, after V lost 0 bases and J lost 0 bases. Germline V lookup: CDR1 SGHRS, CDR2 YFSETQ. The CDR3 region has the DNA TGCGCCAGCAGCTTGGGGGGACAGTCCACTAGCACAGATACGCAGTATTTT. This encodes CASSLGGQSTSTDTQYF. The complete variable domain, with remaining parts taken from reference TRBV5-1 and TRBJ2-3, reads KAGVTQTPRYLIKTRGQQVTLSCSPISGHRSVSWYQQTPGQGLQFLFEYFSETQRNKGNFPGRFSGRQFSNSRSEMNVSTLELGDSALYLCASSLGGQSTSTDTQYFGPGTRLTVL.

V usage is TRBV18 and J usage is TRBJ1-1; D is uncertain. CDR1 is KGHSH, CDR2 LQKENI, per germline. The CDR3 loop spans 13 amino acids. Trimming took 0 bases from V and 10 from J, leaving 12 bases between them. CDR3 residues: CASSPPRAMGAFF. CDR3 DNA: TGTGCCAGCTCACCACCGAGGGCGATGGGAGCTTTCTTT.

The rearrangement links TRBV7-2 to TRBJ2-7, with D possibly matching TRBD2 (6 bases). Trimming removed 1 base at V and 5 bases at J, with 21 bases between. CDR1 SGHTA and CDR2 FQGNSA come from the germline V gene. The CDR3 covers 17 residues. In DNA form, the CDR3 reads TGTGCCAGCAGCTTAGAGTCGGCACTAGCTGAGTGGCACGAGCAGTACTTC. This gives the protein CASSLESALAEWHEQYF. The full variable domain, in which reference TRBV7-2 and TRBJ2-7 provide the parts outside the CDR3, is GAGVSQSPSNKVTEKGKDVELRCDPISGHTALYWYRQSLGQGLEFLIYFQGNSAPDKSGLPSDRFSAERTGGSVSTLTIQRTQQEDSAVYLCASSLESALAEWHEQYFGPGTRLTVT.

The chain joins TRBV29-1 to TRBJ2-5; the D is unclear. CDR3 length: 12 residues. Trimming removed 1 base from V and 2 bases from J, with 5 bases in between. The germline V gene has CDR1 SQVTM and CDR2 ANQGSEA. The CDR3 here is CSVEAFQETQYF. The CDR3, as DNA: TGCAGCGTTGAAGCGTTTCAAGAGACCCAGTACTTC.

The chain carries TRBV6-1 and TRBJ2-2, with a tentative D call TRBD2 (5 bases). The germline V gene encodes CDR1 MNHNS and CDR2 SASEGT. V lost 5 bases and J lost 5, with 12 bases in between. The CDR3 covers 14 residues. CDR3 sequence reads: CASSRFWRTGELFF. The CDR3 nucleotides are TGTGCCAGCAGTCGCTTTTGGAGGACCGGGGAGCTGTTTTTT.

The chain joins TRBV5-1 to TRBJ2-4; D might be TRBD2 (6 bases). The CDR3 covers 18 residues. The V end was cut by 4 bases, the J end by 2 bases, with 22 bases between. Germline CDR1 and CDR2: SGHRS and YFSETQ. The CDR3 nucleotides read TGCGCCAGCAGCCTCCCCCTTCCCCCGGGGGAGTCCAAAAACATTCAGTACTTC. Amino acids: CASSLPLPPGESKNIQYF.

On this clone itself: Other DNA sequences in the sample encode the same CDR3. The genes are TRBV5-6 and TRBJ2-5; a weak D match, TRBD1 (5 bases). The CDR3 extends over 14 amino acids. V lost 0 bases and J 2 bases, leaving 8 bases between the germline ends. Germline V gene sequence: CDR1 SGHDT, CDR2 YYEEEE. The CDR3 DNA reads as TGTGCCAGCAGCTTGGCAGGGCGGCAAGAGACCCAGTACTTC. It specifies CASSLAGRQETQYF.